This TCR beta chain was captured by sequencing in a study of T cell changes during pregnancy in multiple sclerosis (dated by TCRdb to about 2019). For context, the study as a whole: In women with multiple sclerosis, the researchers looked at how the T cell repertoire shifted as pregnancy progressed.

Worth noting for this clone: Its recognized antigen is unknown. One base away there is no much larger clone; base qualities are not given.

The CDR3 contains 12 residues, cysteine and phenylalanine counted. Just CDR3 DNA is preserved here, 36 bases in frame from base 1. CDR1 and CDR2, looked up from the germline V gene, are SGHTA and FQGNSA. Between the V and J ends, shortened by 3 bases and 10 bases respectively, the junction contains 12 bases. Library preparation employed the immunoSEQ multiplex PCR assay. The table was pulled from immuneACCESS by TCRdb, which kept in-frame rearrangements only. Such tables lose some clones; where checked, under half of the loss comes from unresolved V genes, and the rest has no known cause. This sample has approximately 83,000 clones in its table, and 90% to 95% of those were observed once. The leading ten clones occupy around 2.3% of the sample.

The chain couples TRBV7-2 to TRBJ1-1; the D gene is perhaps TRBD1, on 6 matching bases. The sequenced sample was peripheral blood, obtained in the third trimester of pregnancy. The TCR comes from a female donor with multiple sclerosis, enrolled in a pregnancy study. CDR3 protein: CASSLNTGRAFF. The nucleotide sequence is TGTGCCAGCAGCTTGAACACAGGGCGAGCTTTCTTT.